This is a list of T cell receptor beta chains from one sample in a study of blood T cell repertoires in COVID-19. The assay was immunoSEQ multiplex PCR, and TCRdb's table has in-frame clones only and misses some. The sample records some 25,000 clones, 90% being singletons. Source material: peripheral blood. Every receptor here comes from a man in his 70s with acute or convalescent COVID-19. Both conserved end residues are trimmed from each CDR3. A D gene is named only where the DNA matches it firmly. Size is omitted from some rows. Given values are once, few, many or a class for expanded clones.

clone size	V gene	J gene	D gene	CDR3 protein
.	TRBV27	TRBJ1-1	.	ASSRSGVNTEAF
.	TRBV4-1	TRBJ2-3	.	ASSQVGSPDTQY
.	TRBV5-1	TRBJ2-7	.	ATRSDSWTYEQY
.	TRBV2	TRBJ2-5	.	ASSWTVRETQY
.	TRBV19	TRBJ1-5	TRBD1	ASTDPQGIGNQPQH
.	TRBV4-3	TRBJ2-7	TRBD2	ASSQSSGTSGYEQY
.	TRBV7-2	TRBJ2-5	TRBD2	ASSLYAASGSQETQY
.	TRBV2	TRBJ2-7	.	ATKRDSASYEQY
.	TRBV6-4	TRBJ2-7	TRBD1	ASSEPDRVHYEQY
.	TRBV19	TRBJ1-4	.	ASSIWRKGATNEKLF
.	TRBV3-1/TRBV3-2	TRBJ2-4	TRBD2	ASSQASGGGTNIQY
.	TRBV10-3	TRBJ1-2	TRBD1	AMSGQEKTNYGYT
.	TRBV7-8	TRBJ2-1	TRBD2	ASSEYSGGYNEQF
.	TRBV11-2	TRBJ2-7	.	ASSRFGGTTYEQY
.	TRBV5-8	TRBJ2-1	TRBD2	ASSLPTSGIGNEQF
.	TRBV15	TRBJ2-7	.	ATSRDSGYEQY
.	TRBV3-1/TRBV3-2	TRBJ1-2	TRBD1	ASSQTGAGYT
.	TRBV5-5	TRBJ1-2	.	ASSLMGQGSHYGYT
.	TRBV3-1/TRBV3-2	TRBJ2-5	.	ASSPTPGTQETQY
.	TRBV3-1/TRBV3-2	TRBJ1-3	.	ASSQGGRIGNTIY
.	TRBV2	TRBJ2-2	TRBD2	ASSGDGLAGGAGELF
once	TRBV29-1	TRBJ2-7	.	SVVEGPGEQY
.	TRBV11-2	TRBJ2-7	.	ASSLDPPGYEQY
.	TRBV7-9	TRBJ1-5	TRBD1	ASSPGTGRSNQPQH
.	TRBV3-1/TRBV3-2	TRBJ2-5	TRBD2	ASTLKRGSGRAGRRETQY
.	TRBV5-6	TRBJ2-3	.	ASSAVLSGTSTDTQY
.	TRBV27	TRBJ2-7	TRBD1	ASSSLRYQITGGKAYEQY
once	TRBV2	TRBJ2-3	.	ASSGGDSSPTQY
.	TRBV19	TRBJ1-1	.	ASSIRGGNTEAF
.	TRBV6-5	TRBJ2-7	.	ASRHLNGASYEQY
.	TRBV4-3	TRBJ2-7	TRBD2	ASSQDITSGSFPYEQY
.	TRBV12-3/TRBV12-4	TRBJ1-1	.	ASSFQGQTEAF
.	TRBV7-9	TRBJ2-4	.	ASSPLGGSGTKNIQY
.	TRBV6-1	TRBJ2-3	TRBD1	ASSDLRGQGSTDTQY
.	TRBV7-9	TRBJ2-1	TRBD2	ASSSGAGGPNEQF
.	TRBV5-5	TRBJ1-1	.	ASSVMNTEAF
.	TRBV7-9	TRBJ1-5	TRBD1	ASSSGHGTGNQPQH
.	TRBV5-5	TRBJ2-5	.	ASSLAIQEQETQY
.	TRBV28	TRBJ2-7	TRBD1	ASRNPQGWDEQY
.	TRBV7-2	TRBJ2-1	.	ASSLVSVSYNEQF
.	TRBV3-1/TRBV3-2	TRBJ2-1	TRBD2	ASSQAGGPNEQF
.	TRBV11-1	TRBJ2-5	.	ASSVRRRAGETQY
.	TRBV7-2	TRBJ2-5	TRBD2	ASSWGLAGGGETQY
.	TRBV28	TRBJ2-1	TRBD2	ASFLTSGTYNEQF
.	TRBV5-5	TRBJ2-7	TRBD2	ASSPLTGGGEQY
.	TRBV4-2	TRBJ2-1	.	ASSPIADSYNEQF
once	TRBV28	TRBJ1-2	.	ASSLSGFNYGYT
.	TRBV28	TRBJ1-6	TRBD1	AHKGGQHNSPLH
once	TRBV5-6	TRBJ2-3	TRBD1	ASSALGQGSTDTQY
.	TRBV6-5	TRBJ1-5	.	ASSYGAGANQPQH
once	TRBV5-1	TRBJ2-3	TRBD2	ASSLVGLAGLADTQY
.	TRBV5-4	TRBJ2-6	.	ASSRDISASGANVLT
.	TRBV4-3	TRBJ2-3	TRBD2	ASSRDYRTSGDTQY
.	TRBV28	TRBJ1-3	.	ASSFPGNPGNTIY
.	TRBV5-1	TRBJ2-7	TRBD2	ASSTWTSGSHEQY
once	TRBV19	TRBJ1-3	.	ASSITSMGGSGNTIY
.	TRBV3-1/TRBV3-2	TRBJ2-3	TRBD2	ASSASGSADTQY